Below, one T cell receptor beta chain is given with its context. Its antigen is undetermined. This sample is part of a study of T cell responses to AZD1222 COVID-19 vaccine. Study outcomes and limitations: Spike-specific TCR breadth rose after two AZD1222 doses, and depth rose as well.

TCRdb's table, derived via immunoSEQ multiplex PCR, lists solely in-frame clones and lacks some. Among 150,000 to 200,000 clones listed, about 85% were seen once. The CDR3 is 13 residues long. Germline assignment: CDR1 SGHRS and CDR2 YFSETQ. V was cut by 0 bases and J by 6 bases, with 10 bases left in between. The rearrangement joins TRBV5-1 to TRBJ2-7; D remains ambiguous. The TCR comes from an adult in good health. The sequences come from peripheral blood, collected on day 0 of AZD1222 vaccination. The DNA for the CDR3 is TGCGCCAGCAGCTTGGGTCCCGCCCTCGAGCAGTACTTC. Protein sequence: CASSLGPALEQYF.